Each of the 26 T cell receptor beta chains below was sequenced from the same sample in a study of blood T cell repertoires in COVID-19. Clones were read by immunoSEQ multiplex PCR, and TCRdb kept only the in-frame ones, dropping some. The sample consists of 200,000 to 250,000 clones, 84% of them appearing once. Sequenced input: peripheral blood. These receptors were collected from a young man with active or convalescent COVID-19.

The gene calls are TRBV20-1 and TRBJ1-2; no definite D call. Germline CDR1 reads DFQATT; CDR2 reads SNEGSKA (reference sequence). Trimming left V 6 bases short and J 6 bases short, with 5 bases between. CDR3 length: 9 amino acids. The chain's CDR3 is CSAEHGYTF. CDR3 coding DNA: TGCAGTGCCGAGCATGGCTACACCTTC.

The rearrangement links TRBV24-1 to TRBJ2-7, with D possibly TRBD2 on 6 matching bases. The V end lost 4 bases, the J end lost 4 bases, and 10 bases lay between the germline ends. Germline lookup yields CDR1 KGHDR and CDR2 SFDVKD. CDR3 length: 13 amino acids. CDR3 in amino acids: CATSERLGYEQYF. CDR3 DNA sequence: TGTGCCACCAGTGAACGACTAGGGTACGAGCAGTACTTC.

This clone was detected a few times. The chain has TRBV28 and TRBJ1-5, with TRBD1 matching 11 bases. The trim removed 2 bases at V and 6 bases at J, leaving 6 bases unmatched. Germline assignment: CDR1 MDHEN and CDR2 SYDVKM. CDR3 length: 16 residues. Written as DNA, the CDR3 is TGTGCCAGCAGTTTAGTGGGGACAGGGGGAATTCAGCCCCAGCATTTT. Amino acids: CASSLVGTGGIQPQHF.

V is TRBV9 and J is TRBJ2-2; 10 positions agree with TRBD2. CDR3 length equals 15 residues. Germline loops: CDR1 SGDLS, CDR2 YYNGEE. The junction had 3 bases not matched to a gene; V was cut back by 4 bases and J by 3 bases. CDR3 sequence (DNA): TGTGCCAGCAGCCCAGGACTAGCGGACACCGGGGAGCTGTTTTTT. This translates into CASSPGLADTGELFF.

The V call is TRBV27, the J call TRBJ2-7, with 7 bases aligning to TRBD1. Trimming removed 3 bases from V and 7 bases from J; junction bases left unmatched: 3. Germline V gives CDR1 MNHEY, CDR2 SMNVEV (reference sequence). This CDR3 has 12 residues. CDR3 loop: CASSFQGQEQYF. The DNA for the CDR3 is TGTGCCAGCAGTTTCCAGGGACAGGAGCAGTACTTC.

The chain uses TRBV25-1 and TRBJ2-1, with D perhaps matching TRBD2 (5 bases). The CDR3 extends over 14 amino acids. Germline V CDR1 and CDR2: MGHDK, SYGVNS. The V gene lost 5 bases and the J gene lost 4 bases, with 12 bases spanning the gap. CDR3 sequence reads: CASSLALGYNEQFF. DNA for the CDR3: TGTGCCAGCAGTTTAGCACTAGGTTACAATGAGCAGTTCTTC.

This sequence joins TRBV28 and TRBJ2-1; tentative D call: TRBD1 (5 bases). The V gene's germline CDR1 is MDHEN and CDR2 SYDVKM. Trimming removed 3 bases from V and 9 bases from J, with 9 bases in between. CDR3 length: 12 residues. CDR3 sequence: CASSFRGREQFF. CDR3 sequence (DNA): TGTGCCAGCAGTTTTAGGGGCCGTGAGCAGTTCTTC.

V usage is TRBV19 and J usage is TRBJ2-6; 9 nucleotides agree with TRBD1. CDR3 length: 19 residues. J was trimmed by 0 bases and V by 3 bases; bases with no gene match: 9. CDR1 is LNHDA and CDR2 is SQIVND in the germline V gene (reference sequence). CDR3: CASSMLRQGVNSGANVLTF. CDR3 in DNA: TGTGCCAGTAGTATGTTAAGACAGGGGGTTAACTCTGGGGCCAACGTCCTGACTTTC.

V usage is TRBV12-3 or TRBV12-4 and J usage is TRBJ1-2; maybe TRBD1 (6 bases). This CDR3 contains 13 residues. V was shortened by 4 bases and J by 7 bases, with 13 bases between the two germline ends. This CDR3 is CASSSFNRAGYTF. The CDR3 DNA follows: TGTGCCAGCAGTTCCTTTAACAGGGCTGGCTACACCTTC.

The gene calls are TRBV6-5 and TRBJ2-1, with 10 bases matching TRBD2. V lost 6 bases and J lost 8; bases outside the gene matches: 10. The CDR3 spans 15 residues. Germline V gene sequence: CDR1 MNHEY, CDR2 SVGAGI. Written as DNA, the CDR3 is TGTGCCAGCAGCCAATCTAGCGGGAGTAAATATGAGCAGTTCTTC. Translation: CASSQSSGSKYEQFF.

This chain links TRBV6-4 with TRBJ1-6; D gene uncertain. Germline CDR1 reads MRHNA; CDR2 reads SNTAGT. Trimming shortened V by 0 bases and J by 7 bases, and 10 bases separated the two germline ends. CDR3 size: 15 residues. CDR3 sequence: CASSDSWGANSPLHF. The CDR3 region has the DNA TGTGCCAGCAGTGACTCGTGGGGAGCAAATTCACCCCTCCACTTT.

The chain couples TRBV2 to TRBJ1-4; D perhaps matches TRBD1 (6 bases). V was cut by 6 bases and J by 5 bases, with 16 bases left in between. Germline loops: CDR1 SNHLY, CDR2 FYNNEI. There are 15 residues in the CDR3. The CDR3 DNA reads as TGTGCCAGCAGCGAAAGGGGGTCTCCGAATGAAAAACTGTTTTTT. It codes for CASSERGSPNEKLFF.

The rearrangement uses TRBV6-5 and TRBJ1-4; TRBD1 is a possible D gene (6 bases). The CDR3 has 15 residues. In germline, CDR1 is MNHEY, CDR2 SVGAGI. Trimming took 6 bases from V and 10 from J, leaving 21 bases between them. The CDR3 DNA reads TGTGCCAGCAGCCAAGGGACACTGGAAGTCGGAAAACTGTTTTTT. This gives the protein CASSQGTLEVGKLFF.

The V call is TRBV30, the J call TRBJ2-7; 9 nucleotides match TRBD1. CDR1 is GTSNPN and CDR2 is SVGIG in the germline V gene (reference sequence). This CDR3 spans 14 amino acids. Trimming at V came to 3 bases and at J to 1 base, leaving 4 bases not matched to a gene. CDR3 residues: CAWSGTGKSYEQYF. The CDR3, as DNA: TGTGCCTGGAGCGGGACAGGGAAGTCCTACGAGCAGTACTTC.

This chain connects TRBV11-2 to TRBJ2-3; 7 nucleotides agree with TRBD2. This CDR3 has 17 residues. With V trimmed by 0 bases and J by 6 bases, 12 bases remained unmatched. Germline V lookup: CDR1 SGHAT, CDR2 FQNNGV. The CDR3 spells CASSLESTSRVSDTQYF. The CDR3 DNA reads TGTGCCAGCAGCTTAGAGTCGACTAGCAGGGTGTCGGATACGCAGTATTTT.

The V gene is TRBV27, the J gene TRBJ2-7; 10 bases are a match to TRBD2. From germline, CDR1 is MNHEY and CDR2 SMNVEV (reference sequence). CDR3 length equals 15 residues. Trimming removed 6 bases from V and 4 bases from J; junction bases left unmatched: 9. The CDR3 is CASSGRGLAAYEQYF. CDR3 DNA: TGTGCCAGCAGCGGAAGAGGACTAGCGGCGTACGAGCAGTACTTC.

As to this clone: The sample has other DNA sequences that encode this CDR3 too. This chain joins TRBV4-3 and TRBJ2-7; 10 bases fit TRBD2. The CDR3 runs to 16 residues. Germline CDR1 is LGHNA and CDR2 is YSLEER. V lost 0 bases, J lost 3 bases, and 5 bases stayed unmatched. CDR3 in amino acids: CASSQDQASGSYEQYF. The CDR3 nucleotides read TGCGCCAGCAGCCAAGACCAGGCTAGCGGGAGCTACGAGCAGTACTTC.

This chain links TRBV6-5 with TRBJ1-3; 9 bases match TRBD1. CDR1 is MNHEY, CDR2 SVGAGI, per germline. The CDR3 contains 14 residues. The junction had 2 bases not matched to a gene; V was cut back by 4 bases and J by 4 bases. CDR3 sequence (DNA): TGTGCCAGCAGTTCAGGGACAGGGGGAAACACCATATATTTT. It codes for CASSSGTGGNTIYF.

The DNA of the CDR3 is TGTGCCACCGGGACAGATGGAGATACGCAGTATTTT. Its protein product is CATGTDGDTQYF. The V and J genes are TRBV19 and TRBJ2-3, with 7 positions matching TRBD1. Germline V CDR1 and CDR2: LNHDA, SQIVND (reference sequence). The CDR3 spans 12 residues. V dropped 10 bases and J dropped 5; count of bases not matched to a gene: 6. Full variable domain (missing parts from reference TRBV19 and TRBJ2-3): DGGITQSPKYLFRKEGQNVTLSCEQNLNHDAMYWYRQDPGQGLRLIYYSQIVNDFQKGDIAEGYSVSREKKESFPLTVTSAQKNPTAFYLCATGTDGDTQYFGPGTRLTVL.

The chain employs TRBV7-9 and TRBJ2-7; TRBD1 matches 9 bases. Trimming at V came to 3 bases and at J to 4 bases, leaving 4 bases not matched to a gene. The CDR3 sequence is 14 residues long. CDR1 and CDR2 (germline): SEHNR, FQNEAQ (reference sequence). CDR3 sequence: CASSFVTGGYEQYF. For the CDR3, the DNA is TGTGCCAGCAGCTTTGTGACAGGGGGGTACGAGCAGTACTTC.

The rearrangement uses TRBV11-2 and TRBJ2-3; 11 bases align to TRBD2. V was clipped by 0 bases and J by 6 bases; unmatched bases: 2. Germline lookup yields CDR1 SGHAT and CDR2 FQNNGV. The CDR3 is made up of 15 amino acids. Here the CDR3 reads CASSLDSGRGDTQYF. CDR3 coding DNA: TGTGCCAGCAGCTTAGATAGCGGGAGGGGGGATACGCAGTATTTT.

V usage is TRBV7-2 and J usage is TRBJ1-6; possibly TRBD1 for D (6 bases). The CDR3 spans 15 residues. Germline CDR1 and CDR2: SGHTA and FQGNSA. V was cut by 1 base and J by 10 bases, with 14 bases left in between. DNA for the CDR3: TGTGCCAGCAGCTTAGATTTCAGGGGCGGCTCACCCCTCCACTTT. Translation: CASSLDFRGGSPLHF.

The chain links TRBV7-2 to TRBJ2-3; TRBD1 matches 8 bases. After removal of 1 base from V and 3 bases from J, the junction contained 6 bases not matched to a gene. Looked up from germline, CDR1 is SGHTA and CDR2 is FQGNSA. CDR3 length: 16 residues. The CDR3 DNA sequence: TGTGCCAGCAGCTTAGAATCAGGGGGCAGGACAGATACGCAGTATTTT. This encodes CASSLESGGRTDTQYF.

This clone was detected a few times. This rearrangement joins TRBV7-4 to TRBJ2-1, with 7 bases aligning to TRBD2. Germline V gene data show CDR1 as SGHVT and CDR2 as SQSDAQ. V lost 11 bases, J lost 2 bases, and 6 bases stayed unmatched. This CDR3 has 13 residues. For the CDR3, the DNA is TGTGCCTCCGGGGCGGGGGCCTACAATGAGCAGTTCTTC. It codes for CASGAGAYNEQFF. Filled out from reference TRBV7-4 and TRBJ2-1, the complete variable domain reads GAGVSQSPRYKVAKRGRDVALRCDSISGHVTLYWYRQTLGQGSEVLTYSQSDAQRDKSGRPSGRFSAERPERSVSTLKIQRTEQGDSAVYLCASGAGAYNEQFFGPGTRLTVL.

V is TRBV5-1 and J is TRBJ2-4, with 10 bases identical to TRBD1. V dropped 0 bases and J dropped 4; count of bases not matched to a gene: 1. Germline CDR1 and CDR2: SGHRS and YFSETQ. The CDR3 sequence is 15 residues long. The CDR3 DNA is TGCGCCAGCAGCTTGGAGGGACAGGGGAAAAACATTCAGTACTTC. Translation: CASSLEGQGKNIQYF.

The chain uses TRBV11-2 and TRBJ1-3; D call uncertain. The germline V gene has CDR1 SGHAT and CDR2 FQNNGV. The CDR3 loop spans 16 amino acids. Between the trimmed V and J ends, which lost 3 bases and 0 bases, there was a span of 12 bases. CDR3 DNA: TGTGCCAGCAGCTTCAGCGGCTTCCACTCTGGAAACACCATATATTTT. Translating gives CASSFSGFHSGNTIYF.